These 14 T cell receptor beta chains were sequenced from one sample in a study of T cell repertoires in cytomegalovirus infection (dated by TCRdb to 2018 to 2020). The sequencer was an Illumina HiSeq 1500. TCRdb reworked the public reads: Q25 trimming with fastp, MiXCR clone assembly, productive beta chains retained. A single entry per CDR3 protein holds the most common genes and DNA from its merged rows. Present in this sample are about 530,000 distinct CDR3 sequences, around a quarter of which were seen just once. The ten largest clones take up over 10% of the sample. Input material: PBMCs. Receptor source: a human donor in good health (CMV status not recorded). Some clones in this sample may be carry-over from other donors' samples.

The rearrangement joins TRBV4-1 to TRBJ1-3; perhaps TRBD1 as D (5 bases). Germline CDR1 and CDR2: MGHRA and YSYEKL. The ends were cut back, 3 bases at V and 0 bases at J, with 15 bases in the middle. CDR3 length: 17 residues. The CDR3 DNA is TGCGCCAGCAGCCACTTGGCCGGGGCCTTCTCTGGAAACACCATATATTTT. Translated: CASSHLAGAFSGNTIYF.

This clonotype came up a few times. In nucleotides, the CDR3 is TGTGCCAGCTCACCACCGGCCGGTCGGTCCTATGGCTACACCTTC. Translated: CASSPPAGRSYGYTF. The rearrangement uses TRBV18 and TRBJ1-2; D ambiguous. Germline values: CDR1 KGHSH, CDR2 LQKENI. V dropped 0 bases and J dropped 4 bases, with 12 bases sitting between them. The CDR3 runs to 15 residues.

The rearrangement links TRBV11-2 to TRBJ2-3; TRBD2 matches at 9 bases. Germline CDR1 and CDR2: SGHAT and FQNNGV. The junction had 5 bases not matched to a gene; V was cut back by 3 bases and J by 1 base. This CDR3 has 16 residues. The DNA of the CDR3 is TGTGCCAGCAGCTTTATTAGCGGGGGCCGCACAGATACGCAGTATTTT. Protein sequence: CASSFISGGRTDTQYF.

The chain recombines TRBV11-2 with TRBJ1-1; 11 bases are shared with TRBD1. Trimming removed 5 bases from V and 3 bases from J; junction bases left unmatched: 8. The CDR3 extends over 16 amino acids. The germline V gene has CDR1 SGHAT and CDR2 FQNNGV. DNA of the CDR3: TGTGCCAGCAGCCCCCTAGGACAGGGGGCGCACACTGAAGCTTTCTTT. It translates to CASSPLGQGAHTEAFF.

This clonotype was counted at least ten times. The rearrangement uses TRBV4-3 and TRBJ2-1, with D possibly being TRBD2 (6 bases). CDR3 size: 16 residues. V lost 1 base to trimming and J lost 4 bases, with 14 bases between them. The germline V gene encodes CDR1 LGHNA and CDR2 YSLEER. For the CDR3, the DNA is TGCGCCAGCAGCCAAGCTCTCGGGAGTACATACAATGAGCAGTTCTTC. It codes for CASSQALGSTYNEQFF.

This chain uses TRBV29-1 with TRBJ2-1; 10 positions match TRBD2. V was pared by 1 base and J by 7 bases, with 4 bases of the junction left unmatched. The CDR3 loop spans 14 amino acids. CDR1 is SQVTM and CDR2 is ANQGSEA in the germline V gene. DNA for the CDR3: TGCAGCGTTGAAGCTAGCGGGAGACGAAATGAGCAGTTCTTC. Protein sequence: CSVEASGRRNEQFF.

This clonotype was observed a few times. J is TRBJ1-2 and V is TRBV27, with a weak D call TRBD1 (5 bases). Germline CDR1 MNHEY, CDR2 SMNVEV (reference sequence). V gave up 6 bases and J gave up 5 bases, with 16 bases separating them. The CDR3 is 14 residues long. In nucleotides, the CDR3 is TGTGCCAGCAGACCGGGGAGTAAGGGGTATGGCTACACCTTC. It yields the protein CASRPGSKGYGYTF.

The gene calls are TRBV5-1 and TRBJ2-1, with TRBD2 matching 10 bases. CDR1 and CDR2 (germline): SGHRS, YFSETQ. Unmatched junction bases numbered 6, after V lost 2 bases and J lost 7 bases. CDR3 size: 15 residues. The CDR3 protein is CASSLAGGMMNEQFF. The CDR3 coding sequence is TGCGCCAGCAGCTTAGCGGGAGGGATGATGAATGAGCAGTTCTTC.

The V gene is TRBV28, the J gene TRBJ1-5; D gene uncertain. This CDR3 is built from 12 residues. Germline V gene lookup returns CDR1 MDHEN and CDR2 SYDVKM. Deletions cut 8 bases from V and 9 bases from J, with 14 bases between. As DNA, the CDR3 is TGTGCCAGCCTAACAGCTAATTGGCCCCAGCATTTT. It is translated as CASLTANWPQHF.

This clonotype has just a few counts. This chain connects TRBV7-9 to TRBJ2-1; tentative D call: TRBD1 (5 bases). CDR3 length: 13 residues. Germline assignment: CDR1 SEHNR and CDR2 FQNEAQ (reference sequence). Between the trimmed V and J ends, which lost 2 bases and 8 bases, there was a span of 10 bases. CDR3 coding DNA: TGTGCCAGCAGCTTACCCAGGGCATATGAGCAGTTCTTC. Its protein is CASSLPRAYEQFF. Variable domain in full (rest from reference TRBV7-9 and TRBJ2-1): DTGVSQNPRHKITKRGQNVTFRCDPISEHNRLYWYRQTLGQGPEFLTYFQNEAQLEKSRLLSDRFSAERPKGSFSTLEIQRTEQGDSAMYLCASSLPRAYEQFFGPGTRLTVL.

The J gene is TRBJ2-1, the V gene TRBV7-9; D possibly corresponds to TRBD1 (5 bases). Germline V CDR1 and CDR2: SEHNR, FQNEAQ (reference sequence). V was trimmed by 3 bases and J by 5 bases, leaving 14 bases between them. This CDR3 is 15 amino acids long. In nucleotides, the CDR3 is TGTGCCAGCAGCTTGTCCGAAGGGGCGGACAATGAGCAGTTCTTC. Protein sequence: CASSLSEGADNEQFF.

The DNA for the CDR3 is TGCAGTGCTAGGAGGGACAGCAGTGCGGGGGTTCGATTATACGAGCAGTACTTC. Its translation: CSARRDSSAGVRLYEQYF. The chain links TRBV20-1 to TRBJ2-7; either TRBD1 or TRBD2 may supply D (7 bases each). Germline V gene data show CDR1 as DFQATT and CDR2 as SNEGSKA (reference sequence). The V and J ends lost 3 bases and 4 bases respectively, with 28 bases between them. CDR3 length equals 18 residues.

V gene TRBV7-8 combines with J gene TRBJ2-3; the match to TRBD2 covers 10 bases. The CDR3 is made up of 15 amino acids. Germline CDR1 is SGHVS and CDR2 is FQNEAQ. V lost 1 base and J lost 5; bases outside the gene matches: 3. Here the CDR3 reads CASSLVAGGQDTQYF. The DNA for the CDR3 is TGTGCCAGCAGCTTAGTAGCGGGAGGCCAAGATACGCAGTATTTT.

This clonotype was observed a single time. The CDR3 DNA reads TGCAGCGCCGCCGCCGGAACCAACTATGGCTACACCTTC. The encoded protein is CSAAAGTNYGYTF. The chain employs TRBV29-1 and TRBJ1-2; D is uncertain. The CDR3 totals 13 residues. V was trimmed by 7 bases and J by 2 bases, leaving 14 bases between them. CDR1 is SQVTM and CDR2 is ANQGSEA in the germline V gene. Filled out from reference TRBV29-1 and TRBJ1-2, the complete variable domain reads SAVISQKPSRDICQRGTSLTIQCQVDSQVTMMFWYRQQPGQSLTLIATANQGSEATYESGFVIDKFPISRPNLTFSTLTVSNMSPEDSSIYLCSAAAGTNYGYTFGSGTRLTVV.